Shown below are 8 T cell receptor beta chains from a single sample sequenced in a study of T cells in Graves' hyperthyroidism and ophthalmopathy. Amplified TCR beta CDR3 regions derived from RNA transcripts. Initially, a first-round RT-PCR of the TCR CDR3 employed the HTBI primer set. TCRdb independently ran MiXCR on the multiplex PCR reads; one entry per CDR3 protein. The sample has fewer than 350,000 distinct CDR3 sequences; roughly an eighth are singletons. Sequencing was done on a sample of blood. Receptors were obtained from a woman aged 40 to 55 with Graves' hyperthyroidism.

This clonotype was observed at least ten times. J is TRBJ2-1 and V is TRBV24-1, with D uncertain. The CDR3 has 14 residues. V was trimmed by 0 bases and J by 12 bases, leaving 14 bases between them. CDR1 and CDR2 (germline): KGHDR, SFDVKD. The CDR3 DNA follows: TGTGCCACCAGTGATTTGAAGTCCGGGCCGATGCAGTTCTTC. It encodes CATSDLKSGPMQFF.

This clonotype was seen many times. This chain uses TRBV28 with TRBJ1-2; 7 nucleotides line up with TRBD1. The CDR3 is 16 residues long. Germline V lookup: CDR1 MDHEN, CDR2 SYDVKM. With 5 bases clipped from V and 4 bases from J, the junction kept 13 bases outside the gene matches. The CDR3 nucleotides are TGTGCCAGCAGTCCACCACACAGGGGAGGCAGCTATGGCTACACCTTC. Translated, it gives CASSPPHRGGSYGYTF.

Many counts were recorded for this clonotype. The chain carries TRBV20-1 and TRBJ2-3, with 10 bases matching TRBD2. The germline gives CDR1 DFQATT, CDR2 SNEGSKA (reference sequence). V lost 3 bases and J lost 2; bases outside the gene matches: 11. This CDR3 region has 17 residues. In nucleotides, the CDR3 is TGCAGTGCTAGTACAGCGGGAGGGCCGTGGACCACAGATACGCAGTATTTT. Translation gives CSASTAGGPWTTDTQYF.

This rearrangement joins TRBV7-6 to TRBJ2-1, with 7 bases identical to TRBD1. The CDR3 loop spans 16 amino acids. V lost 7 bases to trimming and J lost 5 bases; unmatched junction nucleotides: 14. The germline CDR1 and CDR2 sequences are SGHVS and FNYEAQ. CDR3 DNA sequence: TGTGCCAGCAAGGGTACCTGGACAGGCCGGGACAATGAGCAGTTCTTC. Protein sequence: CASKGTWTGRDNEQFF.

This clonotype has at least ten counts. This chain links TRBV20-1 with TRBJ1-2, with unresolved D. V lost 2 bases and J 0 bases, leaving 13 bases between the germline ends. CDR3 length: 15 residues. From germline, CDR1 is DFQATT and CDR2 SNEGSKA (reference sequence). CDR3 in amino acids: CSARKPGITNYGYTF. CDR3 DNA sequence: TGCAGTGCTAGAAAGCCCGGGATAACTAACTATGGCTACACCTTC.

This clonotype was counted only a few times. The chain couples TRBV6-1 to TRBJ1-2, with D possibly being TRBD1 (5 bases). The CDR3 spans 15 residues. Germline values: CDR1 MNHNS, CDR2 SASEGT. V dropped 6 bases and J dropped 9 bases, with 23 bases sitting between them. CDR3 in DNA: TGTGCCAGCAGCCCCGACAGCCACCGTGGAGGGAGCTACACCTTC. This codes for CASSPDSHRGGSYTF.

This clonotype was found many times. The chain joins TRBV15 to TRBJ2-3; 8 nucleotides align to TRBD1. The germline V gene encodes CDR1 LNHNV and CDR2 YYDKDF (reference sequence). V was clipped by 5 bases and J by 4 bases; unmatched bases: 8. The CDR3 runs 15 residues. This CDR3 reads CATSEQTGVADTQYF. CDR3 nucleotides: TGTGCCACCAGCGAACAGACAGGGGTGGCAGATACGCAGTATTTT.

This clonotype was counted at least ten times. The chain uses TRBV29-1 and TRBJ1-1; perhaps TRBD1 as D (5 bases). The CDR3 runs 13 residues. V dropped 3 bases and J dropped 2 bases, with 10 bases sitting between them. Looked up from germline, CDR1 is SQVTM and CDR2 is ANQGSEA. The CDR3 nucleotides read TGCAGCGTTGACGCAGGGACCAACACTGAAGCTTTCTTT. It is translated as CSVDAGTNTEAFF.